This TCR beta chain was recovered during a study of shared clonotypes between healthy human individuals. The data were produced by immunoSEQ multiplex PCR, yet TCRdb's version contains in-frame clones alone and is incomplete. This table has about 2 million clones, less than 95% appearing once. Positive CCR7 selection of CD45RO-negative cells yielded the naive CD8 cells, and terminally differentiated effector memory CD45RA+ cells were excluded. Between the trimmed V and J ends, which lost 0 bases and 6 bases, there was a span of 14 bases. The CDR3 has 15 amino acids. Germline-derived CDR1 and CDR2 are SGDLS and YYNGEE.

The V gene is TRBV9, the J gene TRBJ2-3; D could derive from TRBD1 or TRBD2 (5 bases each). The origin of this receptor is a man aged 18 to 29 in good health. Source material: naive CD8+ T cells sorted from blood. The CDR3 DNA follows: TGTGCCAGCAGCGTAGCTATAGGAGAGGGGGATACGCAGTATTTT. It yields the protein CASSVAIGEGDTQYF.